This T cell receptor (beta chain) was profiled in a study of cytomegalovirus exposure and HLA in healthy donors. Looking at the study overall: The roughly 670 first-cohort repertoires shared a platform with the 130 or so validation repertoires, as reported in a later analysis.

Germline V gives CDR1 SGDLS, CDR2 YYNGEE. This CDR3 region has 13 residues. Trimming took 5 bases from V and 5 from J, leaving 14 bases between them. Study-wide results and caveats: Most TCRs appeared rarely, but some public TCRs recurred in many donors.

To note about this clone: Its antigen is as yet unknown.

The assay was immunoSEQ multiplex PCR, and TCRdb's table has in-frame clones only and misses some. The sample yields 150,000 to 200,000 clones, 85% seen once. This TCR was recovered from a man between 18 and 29 years old in good health and CMV-seropositive. The V gene is TRBV9, the J gene TRBJ2-7; tentative D call: TRBD2 (5 bases). The sample comprised PBMCs. Here the CDR3 reads CASSLGSFDEQYF. In DNA, the CDR3 is TGTGCCAGCAGTCTAGGGAGTTTTGACGAGCAGTACTTC.